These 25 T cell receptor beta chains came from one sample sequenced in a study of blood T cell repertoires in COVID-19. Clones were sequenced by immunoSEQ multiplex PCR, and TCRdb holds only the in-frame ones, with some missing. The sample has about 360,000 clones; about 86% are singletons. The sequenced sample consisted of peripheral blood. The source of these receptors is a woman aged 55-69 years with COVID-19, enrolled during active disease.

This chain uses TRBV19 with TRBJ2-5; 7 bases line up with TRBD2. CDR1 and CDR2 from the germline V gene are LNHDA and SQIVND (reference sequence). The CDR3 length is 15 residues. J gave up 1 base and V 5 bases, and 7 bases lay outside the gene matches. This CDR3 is CASSSPLAGQETQYF. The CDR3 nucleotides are TGTGCCAGTAGTTCTCCTTTAGCGGGCCAAGAGACCCAGTACTTC.

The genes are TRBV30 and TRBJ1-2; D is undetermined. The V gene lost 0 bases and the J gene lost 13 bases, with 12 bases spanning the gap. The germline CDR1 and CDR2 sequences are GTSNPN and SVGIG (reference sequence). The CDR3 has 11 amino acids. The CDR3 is CAWSVYGEITF. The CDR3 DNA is TGTGCCTGGAGTGTATATGGGGAGATCACCTTC.

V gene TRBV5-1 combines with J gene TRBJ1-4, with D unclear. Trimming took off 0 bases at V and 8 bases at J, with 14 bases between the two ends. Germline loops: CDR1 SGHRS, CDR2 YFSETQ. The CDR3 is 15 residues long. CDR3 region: CASSLGSGGGEKLFF. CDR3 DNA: TGCGCCAGCAGCTTGGGGTCAGGAGGAGGAGAAAAACTGTTTTTT.

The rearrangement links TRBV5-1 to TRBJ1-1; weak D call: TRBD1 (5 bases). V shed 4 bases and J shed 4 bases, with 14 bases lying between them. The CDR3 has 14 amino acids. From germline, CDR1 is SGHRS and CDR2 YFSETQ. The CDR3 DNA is TGCGCCAGCAGCCCCGATGGGGCCGGCACTGAAGCTTTCTTT. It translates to CASSPDGAGTEAFF.

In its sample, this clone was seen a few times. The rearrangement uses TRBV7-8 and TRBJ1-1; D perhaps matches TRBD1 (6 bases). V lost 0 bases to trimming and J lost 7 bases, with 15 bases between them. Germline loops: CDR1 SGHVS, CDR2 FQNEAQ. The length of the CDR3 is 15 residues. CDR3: CASSLASGVRIEAFF. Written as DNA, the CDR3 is TGTGCCAGCAGCTTAGCATCAGGGGTAAGAATTGAAGCTTTCTTT.

Here the CDR3 reads CASSTGTSGLQETQYF. CDR3 bases: TGTGCCAGCAGCACAGGGACTAGCGGACTCCAAGAGACCCAGTACTTC. This chain uses TRBV5-4 with TRBJ2-5, with 11 bases that match TRBD2. The junction had 6 bases not matched to a gene; V was cut back by 4 bases and J by 1 base. The CDR3 has 16 amino acids. Germline CDR1 reads SGHNT; CDR2 reads YYREEE (reference sequence).

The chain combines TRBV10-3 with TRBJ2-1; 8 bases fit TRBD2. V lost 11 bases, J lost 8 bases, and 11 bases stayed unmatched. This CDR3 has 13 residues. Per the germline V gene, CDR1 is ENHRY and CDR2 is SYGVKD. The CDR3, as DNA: TGTGCCGCGGGGGGTAGCGGGGTAGATGAGCAGTTCTTC. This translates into CAAGGSGVDEQFF.

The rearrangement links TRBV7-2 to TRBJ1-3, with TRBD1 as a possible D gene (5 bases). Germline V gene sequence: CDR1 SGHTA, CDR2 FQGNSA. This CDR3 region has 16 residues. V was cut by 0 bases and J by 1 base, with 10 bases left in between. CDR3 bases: TGTGCCAGCAGCTTAGCAAATACAGGATCTGGAAACACCATATATTTT. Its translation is CASSLANTGSGNTIYF.

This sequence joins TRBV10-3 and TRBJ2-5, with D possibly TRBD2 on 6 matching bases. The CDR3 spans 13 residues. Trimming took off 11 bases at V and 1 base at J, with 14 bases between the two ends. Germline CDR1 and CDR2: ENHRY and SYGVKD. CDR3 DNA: TGTGCCGGGGCCCAGGGACTCCAAGAGACCCAGTACTTC. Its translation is CAGAQGLQETQYF.

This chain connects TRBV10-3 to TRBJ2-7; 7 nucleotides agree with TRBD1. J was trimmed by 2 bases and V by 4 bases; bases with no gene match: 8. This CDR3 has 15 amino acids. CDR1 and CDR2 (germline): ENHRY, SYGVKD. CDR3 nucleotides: TGTGCCATCAGTGTAGGGACAGCAAACCCCTACGAGCAGTACTTC. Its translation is CAISVGTANPYEQYF.

This chain's CDR3 is CASSARLAGAIISDTQYF. The CDR3 DNA reads as TGCGCCAGCAGCGCCCGACTAGCGGGGGCAATAATTTCAGATACGCAGTATTTT. The chain uses TRBV4-1 and TRBJ2-3; 12 positions match TRBD2. Germline V lookup: CDR1 MGHRA, CDR2 YSYEKL. This CDR3 region has 18 residues. Losses at the gene ends were 5 bases for V and 4 bases for J; bases not matched to a gene: 13.

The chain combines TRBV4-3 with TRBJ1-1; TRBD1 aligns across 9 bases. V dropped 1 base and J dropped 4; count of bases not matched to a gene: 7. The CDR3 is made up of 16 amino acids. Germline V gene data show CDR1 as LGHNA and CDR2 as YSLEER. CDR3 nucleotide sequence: TGCGCCAGCAGCCAAGCCCAGACAGGGGGTGGCACTGAAGCTTTCTTT. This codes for CASSQAQTGGGTEAFF.

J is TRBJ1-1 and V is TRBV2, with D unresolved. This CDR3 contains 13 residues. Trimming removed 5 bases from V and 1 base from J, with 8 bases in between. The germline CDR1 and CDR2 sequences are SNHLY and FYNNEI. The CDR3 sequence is CASSQEQNTEAFF. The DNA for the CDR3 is TGTGCCAGCAGTCAGGAACAGAACACTGAAGCTTTCTTT.

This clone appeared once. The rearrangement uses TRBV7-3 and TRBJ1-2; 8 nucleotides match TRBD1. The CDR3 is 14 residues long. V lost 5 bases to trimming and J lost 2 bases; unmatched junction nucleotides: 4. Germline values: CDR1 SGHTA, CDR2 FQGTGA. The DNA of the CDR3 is TGTGCCAGCAGCACACGACAGGGGAACTATGGCTACACCTTC. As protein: CASSTRQGNYGYTF.

The CDR3: CASSRGEDTEAFF. The CDR3, as DNA: TGTGCCAGCAGCCGGGGGGAGGACACTGAAGCTTTCTTT. This chain joins TRBV5-4 and TRBJ1-1; D possibly corresponds to TRBD1 (5 bases). V was trimmed by 4 bases and J by 3 bases, leaving 10 bases between them. CDR3 length equals 13 residues. The germline V gene has CDR1 SGHNT and CDR2 YYREEE (reference sequence).

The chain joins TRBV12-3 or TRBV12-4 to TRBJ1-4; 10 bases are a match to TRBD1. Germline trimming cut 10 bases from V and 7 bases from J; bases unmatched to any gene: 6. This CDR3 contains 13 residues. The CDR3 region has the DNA TGTGCCACCGGACAGGGGGGAGGTGAAAAACTGTTTTTT. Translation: CATGQGGGEKLFF.

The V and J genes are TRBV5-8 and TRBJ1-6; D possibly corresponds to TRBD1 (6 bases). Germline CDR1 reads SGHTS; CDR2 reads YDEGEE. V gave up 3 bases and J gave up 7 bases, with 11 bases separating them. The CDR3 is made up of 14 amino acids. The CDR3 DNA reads TGTGCCAGCAGCTCACAGGGCCCGAATTCACCCCTCCACTTT. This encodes CASSSQGPNSPLHF.

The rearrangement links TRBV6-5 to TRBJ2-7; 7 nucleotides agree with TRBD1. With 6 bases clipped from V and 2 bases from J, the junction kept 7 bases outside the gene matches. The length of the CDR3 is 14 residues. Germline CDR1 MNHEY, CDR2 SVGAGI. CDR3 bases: TGTGCCAGCAGGTCGGGACAGCTTCCCTACGAGCAGTACTTC. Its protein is CASRSGQLPYEQYF.

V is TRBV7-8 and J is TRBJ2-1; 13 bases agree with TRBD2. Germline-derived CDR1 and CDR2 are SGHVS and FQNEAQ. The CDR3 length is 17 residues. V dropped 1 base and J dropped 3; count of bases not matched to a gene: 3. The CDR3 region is CASSLGLAGGDYNEQFF. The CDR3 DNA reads TGTGCCAGCAGCTTAGGACTAGCGGGGGGTGACTACAATGAGCAGTTCTTC.

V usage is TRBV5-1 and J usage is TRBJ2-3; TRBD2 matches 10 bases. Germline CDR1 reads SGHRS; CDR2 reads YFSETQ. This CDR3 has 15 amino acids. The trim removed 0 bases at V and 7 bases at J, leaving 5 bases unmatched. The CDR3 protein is CASSLALSGGNTQYF. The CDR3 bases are TGCGCCAGCAGCTTGGCTCTTAGCGGGGGGAATACGCAGTATTTT.

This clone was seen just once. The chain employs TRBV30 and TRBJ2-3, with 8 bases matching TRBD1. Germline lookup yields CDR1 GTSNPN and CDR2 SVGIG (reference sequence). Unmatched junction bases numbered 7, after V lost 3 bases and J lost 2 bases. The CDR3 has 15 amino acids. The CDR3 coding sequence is TGTGCCTGGAGGGAGGCAGGGGGCAACACAGATACGCAGTATTTT. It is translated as CAWREAGGNTDTQYF.

The CDR3 bases are TGCGCCAGCTTCCCGGGACAGGGGAATGAAAAACTGTTTTTT. It yields the protein CASFPGQGNEKLFF. J is TRBJ1-4 and V is TRBV5-1, with 10 bases lining up with TRBD1. The CDR3 sequence is 14 residues long. After removal of 7 bases from V and 5 bases from J, the junction contained 5 bases not matched to a gene. The germline V gene has CDR1 SGHRS and CDR2 YFSETQ.

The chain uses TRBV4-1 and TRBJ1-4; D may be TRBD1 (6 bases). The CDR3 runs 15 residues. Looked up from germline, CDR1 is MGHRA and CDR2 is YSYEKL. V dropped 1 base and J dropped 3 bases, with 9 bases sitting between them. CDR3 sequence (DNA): TGCGCCAGCAGCCAAGGCGCAGGGGCTAATGAAAAACTGTTTTTT. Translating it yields CASSQGAGANEKLFF.

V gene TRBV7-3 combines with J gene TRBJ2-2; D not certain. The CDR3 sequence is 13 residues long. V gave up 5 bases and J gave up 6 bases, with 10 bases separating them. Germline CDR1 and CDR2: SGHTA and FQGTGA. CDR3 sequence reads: CASSPAVPGELFF. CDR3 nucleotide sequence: TGTGCCAGCAGCCCGGCGGTTCCCGGGGAGCTGTTTTTT. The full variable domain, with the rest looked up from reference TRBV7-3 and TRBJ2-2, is GAGVSQTPSNKVTEKGKYVELRCDPISGHTALYWYRQSLGQGPEFLIYFQGTGAADDSGLPNDRFFAVRPEGSVSTLKIQRTERGDSAVYLCASSPAVPGELFFGEGSRLTVL.

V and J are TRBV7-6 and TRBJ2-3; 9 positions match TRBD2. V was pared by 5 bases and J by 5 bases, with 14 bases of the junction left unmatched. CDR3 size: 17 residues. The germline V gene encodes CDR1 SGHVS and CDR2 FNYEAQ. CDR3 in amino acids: CASSDRQRGARRDTQYF. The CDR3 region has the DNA TGTGCCAGCAGCGACAGACAGCGGGGGGCCCGGCGAGATACGCAGTATTTT.